This T cell receptor beta chain was sequenced during a study of cytomegalovirus exposure and HLA in healthy donors. Turning to the study itself: Of all 400 or so donors who were genotyped, under 90% belonged to the Caucasian-associated ancestry cluster.

PCR employed 60 Vbeta and 13 Jbeta primers. Method: immunoSEQ multiplex PCR; TCRdb's copy keeps in-frame clones and lacks some. The repertoire holds approximately 130,000 clones, with roughly 87% as singletons. Trimming shortened V by 0 bases and J by 3 bases, and 3 bases separated the two germline ends. The CDR3 is made up of 13 amino acids. Looked up from germline, CDR1 is MNHNS and CDR2 is SASEGT. This sequence was found in a woman between 18 and 29 years old in good health and CMV-seronegative. The chain uses TRBV6-1 and TRBJ1-5; D gene uncertain. Input material: PBMCs. The CDR3 nucleotides are TGTGCCAGCAGTGAAGCCCACAATCAGCCCCAGCATTTT. Its translation: CASSEAHNQPQHF.